A selection of T cell receptor beta chains follows, all from one sample in a study of blood T cell repertoires in COVID-19. Using immunoSEQ multiplex PCR, the repertoire was profiled, and TCRdb retains in-frame clones only, with some absent. The sample lists a few hundred thousand clones; around 85% were seen once. Sequencing used PBMCs or T cells enriched from blood (not recorded which). The origin of the receptors is a man aged 25-45 years who had recovered from COVID-19. Both conserved end residues are part of each CDR3. The D gene is left open where the match is weak. Not all rows give a size; the values are once, few, many and, for expanded clones, a class.

v_call	clone_size	d_call	cdr3_length	j_call	cdr3_aa	cdr3_nt
TRBV4-1	-	TRBD1	14	TRBJ1-6	CASSQESRDSPLHF	TGCGCCAGCAGCCAAGAATCGAGGGACAGCCCCCTCCACTTT
TRBV5-6	-	-	12	TRBJ1-1	CASSVRDTEAFF	TGTGCCAGCAGCGTGCGGGACACTGAAGCTTTCTTT
TRBV5-6	-	-	13	TRBJ2-7	CASSLGGGFEQYF	TGTGCCAGCAGCTTGGGTGGGGGGTTCGAGCAGTACTTC
TRBV15	-	-	16	TRBJ2-2	CATSRGLQGYPGELFF	TGTGCCACCAGCAGAGGCCTACAGGGTTATCCCGGGGAGCTGTTTTTT
TRBV30	-	-	11	TRBJ1-6	CAWSRGSPLHF	TGTGCCTGGAGTAGAGGATCACCCCTCCACTTT
TRBV3-1/TRBV3-2	-	-	14	TRBJ1-1	CASSQDPGYSEAFF	TGTGCCAGCAGCCAAGATCCGGGTTATTCTGAAGCTTTCTTT
TRBV9	-	TRBD1	15	TRBJ2-3	CASSVEGTASDTQYF	TGTGCCAGCAGCGTAGAAGGGACAGCCTCAGATACGCAGTATTTT
TRBV5-4	few	TRBD1	16	TRBJ2-7	CASSGGGAGGIDEQYF	TGTGCCAGCAGCGGAGGTGGGGCAGGGGGCATCGACGAGCAGTACTTC
TRBV2	-	-	10	TRBJ1-2	CASSERRYTF	TGTGCCAGCAGTGAGCGCCGCTACACCTTC
TRBV7-8	-	-	16	TRBJ1-6	CASSSKPGHNNSPLHF	TGTGCCAGCAGCTCTAAACCGGGACACAATAATTCACCCCTCCACTTT
TRBV7-9	-	TRBD2	16	TRBJ2-3	CASSSGLAGDTDTQYF	TGTGCCAGCAGCTCCGGACTAGCGGGGGACACAGATACGCAGTATTTT
TRBV18	-	TRBD2	16	TRBJ2-7	CASSPPGSGRTYEQYF	TGTGCCAGCTCACCACCGGGCAGCGGGAGAACCTACGAGCAGTACTTC
TRBV7-2	-	-	15	TRBJ2-7	CASSLAGQAFYEQYF	TGTGCCAGCAGCTTAGCAGGTCAGGCATTCTACGAGCAGTACTTC
TRBV10-3	-	-	14	TRBJ1-1	CAISGRGMNTEAFF	TGTGCCATCAGTGGAAGGGGCATGAACACTGAAGCTTTCTTT
TRBV28	-	TRBD1	17	TRBJ1-2	CASSARKNRGRNYGYTF	TGTGCCAGCAGCGCCCGAAAAAACAGGGGGCGAAACTATGGCTACACCTTC
TRBV3-1/TRBV3-2	-	TRBD2	16	TRBJ2-1	CASKTSRGVSYNEQFF	TGTGCCAGCAAGACATCCCGGGGGGTCTCCTACAATGAGCAGTTCTTC
TRBV5-8	-	-	15	TRBJ1-4	CASSAQGGEAEKLFF	TGTGCCAGCAGCGCGCAGGGAGGGGAGGCTGAAAAACTGTTTTTT
TRBV3-1/TRBV3-2	-	-	14	TRBJ1-6	CASSQDGGGTPLHF	TGTGCCAGCAGCCAAGATGGGGGCGGTACACCCCTCCACTTT
TRBV10-3	-	-	10	TRBJ2-3	CAVQGDTQYF	TGTGCCGTACAGGGAGATACGCAGTATTTT
TRBV4-3	-	-	14	TRBJ1-2	CASSQDLSPYGYTF	TGCGCCAGCAGCCAAGATCTATCTCCCTATGGCTACACCTTC
TRBV5-1	-	-	14	TRBJ2-4	CASSLTVAKNIQYF	TGCGCCAGCAGCTTGACAGTAGCCAAAAACATTCAGTACTTC
TRBV9	-	-	13	TRBJ1-1	CASSVTPNTEAFF	TGTGCCAGCAGCGTAACACCTAACACTGAAGCTTTCTTT
TRBV5-1	-	-	14	TRBJ2-1	CASSLGAEYNEQFF	TGCGCCAGCAGCTTGGGGGCCGAATACAATGAGCAGTTCTTC
TRBV9	-	TRBD1	14	TRBJ1-5	CASSVGTANQPQHF	TGTGCCAGCAGCGTCGGGACAGCCAATCAGCCCCAGCATTTT
TRBV11-2	-	-	12	TRBJ1-2	CASSFGTGSYTF	TGTGCCAGCAGCTTTGGAACAGGCAGCTACACCTTC
TRBV18	-	TRBD1	16	TRBJ2-2	CASSGPGTGSTGELFF	TGTGCCAGCTCAGGTCCCGGGACAGGATCCACCGGGGAGCTGTTTTTT
TRBV30	once	TRBD1	15	TRBJ1-2	CAWSPQGALAYGYTF	TGTGCCTGGAGTCCACAGGGGGCGCTTGCTTATGGCTACACCTTC
TRBV7-2	-	-	13	TRBJ1-2	CASSSDYNYGYTF	TGTGCCAGCAGCTCAGACTATAACTATGGCTACACCTTC
TRBV18	-	TRBD1	14	TRBJ2-1	CASSPPGQGNEQFF	TGTGCCAGCTCACCTCCGGGACAGGGTAATGAGCAGTTCTTC
TRBV9	-	TRBD2	15	TRBJ2-1	CASSPLAGAYNEQFF	TGTGCCAGCAGCCCTCTAGCGGGAGCCTACAATGAGCAGTTCTTC
TRBV2	-	-	15	TRBJ2-2	CASSEAGGITGELFF	TGTGCCAGCAGTGAAGCCGGAGGGATCACCGGGGAGCTGTTTTTT
TRBV12-3/TRBV12-4	-	-	12	TRBJ1-2	CASSWEGYGYTF	TGTGCCAGCAGTTGGGAGGGCTATGGCTACACCTTC
TRBV6-4	many	TRBD2	15	TRBJ2-3	CASSGLAGGLDTQYF	TGTGCCAGCAGTGGACTAGCGGGGGGGCTTGATACGCAGTATTTT
TRBV19	-	-	12	TRBJ1-2	CASSQINYGYTF	TGTGCCAGTAGTCAGATCAACTATGGCTACACCTTC
TRBV2	-	TRBD1	16	TRBJ2-3	CASRDRDVLFGDTQYF	TGTGCCAGCCGAGACAGGGACGTTCTATTTGGGGATACGCAGTATTTT
TRBV2	-	TRBD1	16	TRBJ2-1	CASSEVRDSYYNEQFF	TGTGCCAGCAGTGAGGTCCGGGACAGCTACTACAATGAGCAGTTCTTC
TRBV5-6	-	-	13	TRBJ2-1	CASSSASQHEQFF	TGTGCCAGCAGCTCCGCTAGTCAGCATGAGCAGTTCTTC
TRBV5-4	-	TRBD2	15	TRBJ2-3	CASSTSGGRTNTQYF	TGTGCCAGCAGCACTAGCGGGGGGCGGACCAATACGCAGTATTTT
TRBV30	once	-	13	TRBJ2-7	CAWSVARGYEQYF	TGTGCCTGGAGTGTCGCCAGGGGCTACGAGCAGTACTTC
TRBV3-1/TRBV3-2	-	-	13	TRBJ2-2	CASSQVFSGELFF	TGTGCCAGCAGCCAAGTATTCAGCGGGGAGCTGTTTTTT
TRBV7-9	-	-	14	TRBJ1-2	CASSSATNRVGYTF	TGTGCCAGCAGCTCGGCCACAAACAGGGTTGGCTACACCTTC
TRBV9	-	-	14	TRBJ2-7	CASSITPGTYEQYF	TGTGCCAGCAGTATTACCCCAGGGACCTACGAGCAGTACTTC
TRBV6-1	-	-	15	TRBJ2-2	CASSEGAQPARELFF	TGTGCCAGCAGTGAAGGGGCACAGCCAGCCCGGGAGCTGTTTTTT
TRBV5-3	once	-	13	TRBJ2-2	CASTNGGSGELFF	TGTGCCAGCACCAACGGGGGATCCGGGGAGCTGTTTTTT
TRBV11-2	-	-	15	TRBJ2-5	CASSFFRGSQETQYF	TGTGCCAGCAGCTTTTTTCGAGGGAGCCAAGAGACCCAGTACTTC
TRBV5-5	-	TRBD1	18	TRBJ2-1	CASTRGTGGVLSYNEQFF	TGTGCCAGCACAAGAGGGACAGGGGGGGTCCTTTCCTACAATGAGCAGTTCTTC
TRBV5-5	medium-sized	TRBD2	16	TRBJ2-7	CASSPRGGYGAYEQYF	TGTGCCAGCAGCCCCCGGGGGGGGTACGGGGCCTACGAGCAGTACTTC
TRBV5-4	-	TRBD1	17	TRBJ1-2	CASSLMPGGKGRYGYTF	TGTGCCAGCAGCTTGATGCCAGGGGGCAAGGGTCGCTATGGCTACACCTTC